One and the same sample provided the 25 T cell receptor beta chains below, sequenced in a study of cytomegalovirus exposure and HLA in healthy donors. The PCR was carried out with 60 Vbeta primers and 13 Jbeta primers. Here immunoSEQ multiplex PCR was the method, and the copy in TCRdb shows in-frame clones only, minus some. This repertoire shows around 250,000 clones, nearly 95% found once; its top ten account for 1.7%. Source material: PBMCs. These receptors were obtained from a girl aged 2-10 years in good health and CMV-seronegative.

The V and J genes are TRBV21-1 and TRBJ2-5; the listed D gene, TRBD2, was not tested against the DNA. TRBV21-1 is shown as a pseudogene. The CDR3 contains 16 residues. CDR3 in DNA: TGTGCCAGCAGCAAAACCCCTAGCGGGAGACGGGAGACCCAGTACTTC. Encoded protein: CASSKTPSGRRETQYF.

The V and J genes are TRBV19 and TRBJ2-2; TRBD1 matches at 7 bases. V trimming: 5 bases; J trimming: 8 bases; junction bases outside the gene matches: 5. The germline V gene encodes CDR1 LNHDA and CDR2 SQIVND (reference sequence). This CDR3 comprises 13 residues. DNA of the CDR3: TGTGCCAGTAGTCCACAGGGGCTTGGGGAGCTGTTTTTT. Translating gives CASSPQGLGELFF.

This sequence joins TRBV11-3 and TRBJ2-1; 9 nucleotides match TRBD2. There are 17 residues in the CDR3. The V gene end was trimmed by 1 base and the J gene end by 6 bases; junction bases not matched to a gene: 10. CDR1 is SGHNT, CDR2 YENEEA, per germline. The CDR3 loop reads CASSLGVGLAFGNEQFF. CDR3 nucleotides: TGTGCCAGCAGCTTAGGAGTCGGACTAGCGTTCGGCAATGAGCAGTTCTTC.

This chain links TRBV12-5 with TRBJ2-7; 10 positions agree with TRBD2. The V gene's germline CDR1 is LGHNT and CDR2 FRNRAP. The CDR3 contains 15 residues. J gave up 4 bases and V 5 bases, and 8 bases lay outside the gene matches. The CDR3 DNA is TGTGCTAGTGGTGCGGGGACTAGCGCCCAATACGAGCAGTACTTC. Its protein product is CASGAGTSAQYEQYF.

This chain joins TRBV19 and TRBJ2-7; tentative D call: TRBD2 (5 bases). The V end was cut by 8 bases, the J end by 6 bases, with 14 bases between. CDR3 length equals 12 residues. Per germline, CDR1 LNHDA and CDR2 SQIVND (reference sequence). CDR3 bases: TGTGCCAGTTCCGGGAAGAGCGTCGAGCAGTACTTC. This encodes CASSGKSVEQYF.

This clone has just one count. The rearrangement links TRBV6-5 to TRBJ1-3; unclear D gene. V lost 6 bases, J lost 0 bases, and 6 bases lay in between. Germline V gene sequence: CDR1 MNHEY, CDR2 SVGAGI. The CDR3 runs 13 residues. The CDR3 DNA is TGTGCCAGCAGACGGGACTCTGGAAACACCATATATTTT. This translates into CASRRDSGNTIYF.

The J gene is TRBJ1-2, the V gene TRBV6-4, with a tentative D call TRBD1 (6 bases). Trimming removed 5 bases from V and 4 bases from J, with 11 bases in between. This CDR3 contains 13 residues. Germline V lookup: CDR1 MRHNA, CDR2 SNTAGT. The CDR3 here is CASSNRGTYGYTF. The CDR3 region has the DNA TGTGCCAGCAGTAATAGGGGGACCTATGGCTACACCTTC.

J is TRBJ2-7 and V is TRBV13; 10 nucleotides match TRBD1. This CDR3 is built from 12 residues. The germline CDR1 and CDR2 sequences are PRHDT and FYEKMQ (reference sequence). After removal of 10 bases from V and 5 bases from J, the junction contained 5 bases not matched to a gene. In DNA form, the CDR3 reads TGTGCCATCCGACAGGGGGCTAACGAGCAGTACTTC. This codes for CAIRQGANEQYF.

This clone was seen a few times. The chain employs TRBV7-2 and TRBJ1-1; a weak D match, TRBD1 (6 bases). With 5 bases removed from V and 4 bases from J, the gap between germline ends came to 11 bases. The CDR3 covers 13 residues. Germline loops: CDR1 SGHTA, CDR2 FQGNSA. CDR3 nucleotides: TGTGCCAGCAGCCGGGACATTGGCACTGAAGCTTTCTTT. Amino acids: CASSRDIGTEAFF.

The gene calls are TRBV12-2 and TRBJ2-7; TRBD2 is taken as the D call from the table, unchecked against the DNA. TRBV12-2 counts as a pseudogene. This CDR3 comprises 14 residues. The CDR3 sequence: CASRFPRDSYEQYF. DNA for the CDR3: TGTGCAAGTCGCTTCCCCCGAGATTCCTACGAGCAGTACTTC.

This sequence joins TRBV30 and TRBJ1-2; D not certain. Germline loops: CDR1 GTSNPN, CDR2 SVGIG (reference sequence). This CDR3 has 15 residues. V was clipped by 2 bases and J by 8 bases, with 21 bases between them. In DNA, the CDR3 is TGTGCCTGGAGTCCCCGCGGGTCCCATATGAGGGGCTACACCTTC. It encodes CAWSPRGSHMRGYTF.

The chain uses TRBV10-1 and TRBJ2-7; D might be TRBD2 (6 bases). Germline CDR1 is WNHNN and CDR2 is SYGVQD (reference sequence). The CDR3 covers 12 residues. Trimming took 3 bases from V and 12 from J, leaving 15 bases between them. The CDR3 DNA sequence: TGCGCCAGCAGTGACGCGGGAACAGTTTGGTACTTC. It translates to CASSDAGTVWYF.

The count of this clone is one. The gene calls are TRBV18 and TRBJ1-6, with 9 bases fitting TRBD1. After removal of 4 bases from V and 6 bases from J, the junction contained 1 base not matched to a gene. The germline CDR1 and CDR2 sequences are KGHSH and LQKENI. The CDR3 contains 14 residues. In DNA form, the CDR3 reads TGTGCCAGCTCACGGACAGGGGTTAATTCACCCCTCCACTTT. Residues: CASSRTGVNSPLHF.

The chain recombines TRBV29-1 with TRBJ2-2, with 9 bases that match TRBD2. Germline V gene data show CDR1 as SQVTM and CDR2 as ANQGSEA. This CDR3 spans 17 amino acids. J lost 7 bases, V lost 0 bases, and 12 bases had no gene match. This chain's CDR3 is CSVEDPLGREGGGELFF. CDR3 DNA: TGCAGCGTTGAAGATCCTCTGGGGCGGGAGGGCGGCGGGGAGCTGTTTTTT.

CDR3 protein: CATSARQGERGYTF. The CDR3 DNA sequence: TGTGCCACCAGCGCCCGACAGGGGGAGCGTGGCTACACCTTC. J is TRBJ1-2 and V is TRBV15; TRBD1 matches 9 bases. Germline values: CDR1 LNHNV, CDR2 YYDKDF (reference sequence). This CDR3 region has 14 residues. The V segment lost 5 bases and the J segment 7 bases; nucleotides outside the gene matches: 8.

In DNA, the CDR3 is TGTGCCAGCGGGCGGGGGGCGGGGGTAACCTACGAGCAGTACTTC. This sequence encodes CASGRGAGVTYEQYF. The rearrangement links TRBV27 to TRBJ2-7; 8 nucleotides align to TRBD2. V lost 8 bases to trimming and J lost 2 bases; unmatched junction nucleotides: 11. The CDR3 sequence is 15 residues long. Germline CDR1 reads MNHEY; CDR2 reads SMNVEV (reference sequence).

The rearrangement links TRBV13 to TRBJ2-1; 14 bases match TRBD2. The CDR3 is made up of 16 amino acids. Germline-derived CDR1 and CDR2 are PRHDT and FYEKMQ (reference sequence). V lost 3 bases, J lost 9 bases, and 7 bases stayed unmatched. The CDR3 nucleotides are TGTGCCAGCAGCTTCAGACTAGCGGGAGGGCCGGGTGAGCAGTTCTTC. Protein sequence: CASSFRLAGGPGEQFF.

The chain uses TRBV7-6 and TRBJ1-5, with D possibly TRBD1 on 5 matching bases. Germline CDR1 is SGHVS and CDR2 is FNYEAQ. This CDR3 region has 14 residues. Trimming removed 0 bases from V and 2 bases from J, with 5 bases in between. The DNA of the CDR3 is TGTGCCAGCAGCTTAGCAGGGGGCAATCAGCCCCAGCATTTT. Residues: CASSLAGGNQPQHF.

The chain joins TRBV18 to TRBJ1-5; D is undetermined. Germline V gene data show CDR1 as KGHSH and CDR2 as LQKENI. V dropped 3 bases and J dropped 2 bases, with 17 bases sitting between them. This CDR3 is 17 amino acids long. CDR3: CASSPVVVQIGNQPQHF. The CDR3 DNA is TGTGCCAGCTCACCCGTCGTTGTCCAGATTGGCAATCAGCCCCAGCATTTT. The full variable domain, in which reference TRBV18 and TRBJ1-5 provide the parts outside the CDR3, is NAGVMQNPRHLVRRRGQEARLRCSPMKGHSHVYWYRQLPEEGLKFMVYLQKENIIDESGMPKERFSAEFPKEGPSILRIQQVVRGDSAAYFCASSPVVVQIGNQPQHFGDGTRLSIL.

The gene calls are TRBV4-3 and TRBJ1-1; D may be TRBD1 (6 bases). Germline V CDR1 and CDR2: LGHNA, YSLEER. This CDR3 is 15 amino acids long. Between the trimmed V and J ends, which lost 3 bases and 1 base, there was a span of 12 bases. Here the CDR3 reads CASSHADSRNTEAFF. CDR3 nucleotides: TGCGCCAGCAGCCACGCGGACAGCAGGAACACTGAAGCTTTCTTT.

This rearrangement joins TRBV7-6 to TRBJ1-3; 8 bases map to TRBD1. The ends lost 5 bases at V and 0 bases at J; junction bases unmatched: 6. The CDR3 contains 16 residues. The germline V gene encodes CDR1 SGHVS and CDR2 FNYEAQ. CDR3 amino acids: CASSTQGQVSGNTIYF. CDR3 nucleotides: TGTGCCAGCAGCACCCAGGGACAGGTCTCTGGAAACACCATATATTTT.

The rearrangement links TRBV7-9 to TRBJ2-1; 9 bases are shared with TRBD2. Germline V gives CDR1 SEHNR, CDR2 FQNEAQ (reference sequence). The CDR3 has 14 amino acids. The ends lost 8 bases at V and 7 bases at J; junction bases unmatched: 9. CDR3 protein: CASALGGGANEQFF. The CDR3 DNA reads as TGTGCCAGCGCTCTCGGCGGGGGGGCGAATGAGCAGTTCTTC.

The V call is TRBV5-4, the J call TRBJ1-4, with TRBD1 identical over 7 bases. The V segment lost 2 bases and the J segment 7 bases; nucleotides outside the gene matches: 5. Germline lookup yields CDR1 SGHNT and CDR2 YYREEE (reference sequence). The CDR3 is 14 residues long. The CDR3 sequence: CASSFTGDREKLFF. The CDR3 DNA reads as TGTGCCAGCAGCTTTACAGGGGATCGTGAAAAACTGTTTTTT.

The chain couples TRBV18 to TRBJ1-1; no firm D call. Germline assignment: CDR1 KGHSH and CDR2 LQKENI. Between the trimmed V and J ends, which lost 6 bases and 0 bases, there was a span of 11 bases. CDR3 length: 14 residues. The CDR3 reads CASSPKDLNTEAFF. Written as DNA, the CDR3 is TGTGCCAGCTCTCCTAAGGACTTGAACACTGAAGCTTTCTTT.

The rearrangement links TRBV10-1 to TRBJ2-2; tentatively, D is TRBD1 (5 bases). This CDR3 is 12 amino acids long. V was shortened by 7 bases and J by 7 bases, with 10 bases between the two germline ends. CDR1 and CDR2 from the germline V gene are WNHNN and SYGVQD (reference sequence). CDR3 in DNA: TGCGCCAGCACGTCAGGGAACGGGGAGCTGTTTTTT. Translated, it gives CASTSGNGELFF.